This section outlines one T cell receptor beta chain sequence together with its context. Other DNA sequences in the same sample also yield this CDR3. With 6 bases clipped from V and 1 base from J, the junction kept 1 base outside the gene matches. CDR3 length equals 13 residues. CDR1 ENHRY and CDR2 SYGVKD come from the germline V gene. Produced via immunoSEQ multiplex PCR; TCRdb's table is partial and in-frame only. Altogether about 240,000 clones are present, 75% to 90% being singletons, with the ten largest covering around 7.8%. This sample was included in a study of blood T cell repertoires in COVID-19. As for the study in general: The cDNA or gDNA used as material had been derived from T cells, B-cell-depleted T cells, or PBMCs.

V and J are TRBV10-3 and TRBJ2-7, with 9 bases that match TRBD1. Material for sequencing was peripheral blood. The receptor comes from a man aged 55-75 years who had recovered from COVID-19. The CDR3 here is CAIRDRGSYEQYF. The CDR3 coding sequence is TGTGCCATCAGAGACAGGGGGTCCTACGAGCAGTACTTC.